This T cell receptor beta chain was captured in a study of cytomegalovirus exposure and HLA in healthy donors. The V gene lost 0 bases and the J gene lost 2 bases, with 17 bases spanning the gap. The germline V gene encodes CDR1 SEHNR and CDR2 FQNEAQ (reference sequence). This CDR3 is built from 17 residues. Amplification used 60 Vbeta primers and 13 Jbeta primers. Method: immunoSEQ multiplex PCR; TCRdb's copy keeps in-frame clones and lacks some. The repertoire holds 100,000 to 150,000 clones, with around 77% as singletons. Sequencing used PBMCs. The clonotype was recovered from a male donor in good health and CMV-seropositive. This rearrangement joins TRBV7-9 to TRBJ2-7; D perhaps matches TRBD2 (5 bases). The CDR3 region has the DNA TGTGCCAGCAGCTTAGCTAGGGCAGAAGGGAGAACCTACGAGCAGTACTTC. This translates into CASSLARAEGRTYEQYF.